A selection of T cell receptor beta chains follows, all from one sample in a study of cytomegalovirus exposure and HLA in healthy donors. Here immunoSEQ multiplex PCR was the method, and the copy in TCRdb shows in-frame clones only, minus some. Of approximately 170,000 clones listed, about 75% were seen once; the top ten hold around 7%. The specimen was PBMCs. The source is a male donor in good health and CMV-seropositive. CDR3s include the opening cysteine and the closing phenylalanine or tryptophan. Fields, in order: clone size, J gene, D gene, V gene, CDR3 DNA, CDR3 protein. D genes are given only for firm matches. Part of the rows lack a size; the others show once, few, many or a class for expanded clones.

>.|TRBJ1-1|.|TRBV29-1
TGCAGCGTTGAAGAATTAGGACAAACTTACACTGAAGCTTTCTTT
CSVEELGQTYTEAFF
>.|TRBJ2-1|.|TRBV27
TGTGCCAGCGAAGGGGGGGGTTCCTACAATGAGCAGTTCTTC
CASEGGGSYNEQFF
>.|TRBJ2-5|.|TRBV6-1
TGTGCCAGCAGTGGGCTAGCCCCTGAGACCCAGTACTTC
CASSGLAPETQYF
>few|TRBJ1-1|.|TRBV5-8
TGTGCCAGCAGCCACAGGGCCAGGAACACTGAAGCTTTCTTT
CASSHRARNTEAFF
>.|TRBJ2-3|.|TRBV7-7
TGTGCTAGCAGCCCGCTTCAGACAGATACGCAGTATTTT
CASSPLQTDTQYF
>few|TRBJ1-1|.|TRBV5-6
TGTGCCAGCAGCCCCGTCCTGAACACTGAAGCTTTCTTT
CASSPVLNTEAFF
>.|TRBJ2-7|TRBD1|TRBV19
TGTGCCAGTAGCCGGACAGGGTACGAGCAGTACTTC
CASSRTGYEQYF
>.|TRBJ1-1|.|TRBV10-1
TGCGCCAGCAGTGACCCTAAAACTGAAGCTTTCTTT
CASSDPKTEAFF
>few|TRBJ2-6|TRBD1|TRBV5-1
TGCGCCAGCAGCTTGACAGGGGTAGGGGCCAACGTCCTGACTTTC
CASSLTGVGANVLTF
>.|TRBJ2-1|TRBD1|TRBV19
TGTGCCAGTAGTATTCGGTCTTTGGGGACAGGGGCTTACAATGAGCAGTTCTTC
CASSIRSLGTGAYNEQFF
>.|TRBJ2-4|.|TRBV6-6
TGTGCCAGCAGTTACGGGCAGGGAGCCAAAAACATTCAGTACTTC
CASSYGQGAKNIQYF
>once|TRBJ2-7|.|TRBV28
TGTGCCAGCAGTTTATCCCCAGGGGAAGGCGAGCAGTACTTC
CASSLSPGEGEQYF
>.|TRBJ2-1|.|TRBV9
TGTGCCAGCAGCGCACCCCTTTCGGTAGGGGGAGTCTACAATGAGCAGTTCTTC
CASSAPLSVGGVYNEQFF
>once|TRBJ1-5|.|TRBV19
TGTGCCAGTAGTTGGAGGGCCCAGCGGAGCAATCAGCCCCAGCATTTT
CASSWRAQRSNQPQHF
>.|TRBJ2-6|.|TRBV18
TGTGCCAGCTCATTCGACAGTTCCTCTGGGGCCAACGTCCTGACTTTC
CASSFDSSSGANVLTF
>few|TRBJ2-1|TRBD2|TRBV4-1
TGCGCCAGCAGCCTGAGGACTAGCGGGGGGAATTCCTACAATGAGCAGTTCTTC
CASSLRTSGGNSYNEQFF
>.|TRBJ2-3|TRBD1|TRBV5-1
TGCGCCAGCAGCGGGACAGGGTCCTCGAAGGCAGATACGCAGTATTTT
CASSGTGSSKADTQYF
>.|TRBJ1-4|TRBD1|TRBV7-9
TGTGCCAGCAGCCGGGACAGGGAAAATGAAAAACTGTTTTTT
CASSRDRENEKLFF
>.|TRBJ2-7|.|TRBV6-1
TGTGCCAGCAGTCCGACGGGTTCCTACGAGCAGTACTTC
CASSPTGSYEQYF
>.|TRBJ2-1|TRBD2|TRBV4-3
TGCGCCAGCAGCCAAGAAGGCCTAGCGGGGTACAATGAGCAGTTCTTC
CASSQEGLAGYNEQFF
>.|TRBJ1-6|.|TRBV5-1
TGCGCCAGCAGCTTGGCAGGACAAAGTCACCTCCACTTT
CASSLAGQSHLHF
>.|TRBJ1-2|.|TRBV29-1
TGCAGCGTACTCAGGACAGACTATGGCTACACCTTC
CSVLRTDYGYTF
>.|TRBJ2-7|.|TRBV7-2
TGTGCCAGCAGTATTCGTTCCGGGGACGAGCAGTACTTC
CASSIRSGDEQYF
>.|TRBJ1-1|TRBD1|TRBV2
TGTGCCAGCAGCAAAGGGACAGAGAACACTGAAGCTTTCTTT
CASSKGTENTEAFF
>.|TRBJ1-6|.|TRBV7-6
TGTGCCAGCACCTCCACAGGGTTTGGATCACCCCTCCACTTT
CASTSTGFGSPLHF
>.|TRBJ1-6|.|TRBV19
TGTGCCAGTAGAAGGACAGCGGAAAATTCACCCCTCCACTTT
CASRRTAENSPLHF
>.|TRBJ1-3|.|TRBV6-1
TGTGCCAGCAGTGTTGTGGTATCGGACTACTCTGGAAACACCATATATTTT
CASSVVVSDYSGNTIYF
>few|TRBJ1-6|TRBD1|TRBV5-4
TGTGCCAGCAGCTGGGACAGGCATTCACCCCTCCACTTT
CASSWDRHSPLHF
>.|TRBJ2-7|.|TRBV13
TGTGCCAGCAGCCCCACGACCGGACGGGAGGAGCAGTACTTC
CASSPTTGREEQYF
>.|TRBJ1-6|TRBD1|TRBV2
TGTGCCAGCATCCTACCGGGACAGGGGGCAAGTAATTCACCCCTCCACTTT
CASILPGQGASNSPLHF
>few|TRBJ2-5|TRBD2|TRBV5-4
TGTGCCAGCAGCTCGATACTAGCGGGGACTCAAGAGACCCAGTACTTC
CASSSILAGTQETQYF
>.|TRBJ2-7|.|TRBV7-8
TGTGCCAGCAGCAATTCTGAGGAGCAGTACTTC
CASSNSEEQYF
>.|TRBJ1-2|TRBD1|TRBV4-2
TGTGCCAGCAGCCAAGATGGGGACAGGGTTTATGGCTACACCTTC
CASSQDGDRVYGYTF
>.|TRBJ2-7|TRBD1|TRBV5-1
TGCGCCAGCAGCACTACCGGGACAGGGTTCGAGCGGTACTTC
CASSTTGTGFERYF
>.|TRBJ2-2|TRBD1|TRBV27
TGTGCCAGCAGTTTCTTGAGACAGGGGGCGTCGAACACCGGGGAGCTGTTTTTT
CASSFLRQGASNTGELFF
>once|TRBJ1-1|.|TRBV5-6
TGTGCCAGCGCCGCCCTCGGGGGAAACACTGAAGCTTTCTTT
CASAALGGNTEAFF
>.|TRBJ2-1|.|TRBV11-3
TGTGCCAGCAGCCATCGGGAGCAGTATGAGCAGTTCTTC
CASSHREQYEQFF
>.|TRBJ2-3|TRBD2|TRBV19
TGTGCCAGCAGTAATCAGCGGGGGGGCCCCGATACGCAGTATTTT
CASSNQRGGPDTQYF
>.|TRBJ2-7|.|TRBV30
TGTGCCTGGAAGGACAGAAGCTACGAGCAGTACTTC
CAWKDRSYEQYF
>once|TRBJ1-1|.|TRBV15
TGTGCCACCAGCAGAACGCACAGTATTGAAGCTTTCTTT
CATSRTHSIEAFF
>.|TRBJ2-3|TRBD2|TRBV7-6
TGTGCCAGCAGTTTAGGTACTAGCGGCACAGATACGCAGTATTTT
CASSLGTSGTDTQYF
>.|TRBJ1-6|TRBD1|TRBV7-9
TGTTCCAGCAGCCCCAGGACAGGGGGCGGTTATAATTCACCCCTCCACTTT
CSSSPRTGGGYNSPLHF
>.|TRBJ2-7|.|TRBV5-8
TGTGCCAGCAGCTTACAGGGGAGGACCTACTACGAGCAGTACTTC
CASSLQGRTYYEQYF
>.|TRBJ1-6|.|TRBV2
TGTGCCAGCAGTGTAGGACACCCGAGCTCCTATAATTCACCCCTCCACTTT
CASSVGHPSSYNSPLHF
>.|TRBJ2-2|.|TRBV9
TGTGCCAGCAGCTCCACAGTACGGGGAACCGGGGAGCTGTTTTTT
CASSSTVRGTGELFF
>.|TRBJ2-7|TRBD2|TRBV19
TGTGCCAGTAGCCCTAGCGGGGGGTCCTACGAGCAGTACTTC
CASSPSGGSYEQYF
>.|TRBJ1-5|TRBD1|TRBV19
TGTGCCAGTAGTATCGGTAATGCAGGGGGCTTCGATCAGCCCCAGCATTTT
CASSIGNAGGFDQPQHF
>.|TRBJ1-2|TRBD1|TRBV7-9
TGTGCCAGCAGCCCACCACTACAGGGGGATCCTAACTATGGCTACACCTTC
CASSPPLQGDPNYGYTF
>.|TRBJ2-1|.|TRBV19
TGTGCCACCCGGACTGTGACCGGTGAGCAGTTCTTC
CATRTVTGEQFF
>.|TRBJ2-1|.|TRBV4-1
TGCGCCAGCAGCCAAGAAGGGCGGGTGCAGTTCTTC
CASSQEGRVQFF
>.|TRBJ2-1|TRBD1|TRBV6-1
TGTGCCAGCAGTGAATTGGTTGGGACAGGGGCGAGGGATGAGCAGTTCTTC
CASSELVGTGARDEQFF
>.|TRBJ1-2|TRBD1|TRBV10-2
TGCGCCAGCAGTGCGGACAGGGTAAGGTACTATGGCTACACCTTC
CASSADRVRYYGYTF
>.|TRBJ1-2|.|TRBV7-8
TGTGCCAGCAGCCCGAGGCGGGTGTTACAGATCGGCTACACCTTC
CASSPRRVLQIGYTF